A single sample is the source of the 11 T cell receptor beta chains below, sequenced in a study of T cells in Graves' hyperthyroidism and ophthalmopathy. RNA transcripts provided the source from which TCR beta CDR3 regions were amplified. HTBI primers drove first-round RT-PCR of the TCR CDR3. One entry per CDR3 protein, called by TCRdb with MiXCR from the multiplex PCR reads. The table shows about 400,000 distinct CDR3 sequences, with around 15% occurring only once. The sample comprised blood. The receptors here all came from a man over 45 with Graves' ophthalmopathy.

This clonotype was observed many times. The chain links TRBV20-1 to TRBJ2-7, with TRBD1 as a possible D gene (6 bases). CDR3 size: 15 residues. V lost 0 bases to trimming and J lost 7 bases, with 19 bases between them. Germline lookup yields CDR1 DFQATT and CDR2 SNEGSKA (reference sequence). The CDR3 coding sequence is TGCAGTGCTAGAGATCGGGACAATCCTCTACGGGAGCAGTACTTC. Translation: CSARDRDNPLREQYF.

This clonotype was found many times. The chain links TRBV20-1 to TRBJ2-7; tentatively, D is TRBD1 or TRBD2 (6 bases each). The germline gives CDR1 DFQATT, CDR2 SNEGSKA (reference sequence). With 6 bases removed from V and 2 bases from J, the gap between germline ends came to 17 bases. The CDR3 consists of 14 residues. The CDR3 sequence is CSAVGGHHPYEQYF. In DNA, the CDR3 is TGCAGTGCGGTGGGGGGCCACCATCCCTACGAGCAGTACTTC.

At least ten counts were recorded for this clonotype. The chain links TRBV20-1 to TRBJ2-7; maybe TRBD1 (6 bases). Trimming stripped 3 bases from V and 3 bases from J, with 12 bases between. The CDR3 is 13 amino acids. Germline-derived CDR1 and CDR2 are DFQATT and SNEGSKA (reference sequence). The CDR3 region is CSARHREYYEQYF. Here the CDR3 DNA reads TGCAGTGCTAGGCACAGGGAATACTACGAGCAGTACTTC.

This clonotype was detected ten times or more. The rearrangement joins TRBV27 to TRBJ1-1; no clear D. V lost 2 bases and J 4 bases, leaving 17 bases between the germline ends. Germline lookup yields CDR1 MNHEY and CDR2 SMNVEV (reference sequence). CDR3 length: 16 residues. In DNA, the CDR3 is TGTGCCAGCAGTTTAGCCACCGGTGGTGGAGGCACTGAAGCTTTCTTT. It is translated as CASSLATGGGGTEAFF.

This clonotype was seen repeatedly, ten times or more. The rearrangement joins TRBV18 to TRBJ2-5; TRBD1 or TRBD2 may be the D gene (5 bases each). There are 15 residues in the CDR3. From germline, CDR1 is KGHSH and CDR2 LQKENI. V was cut by 2 bases and J by 4 bases, with 14 bases left in between. The CDR3 spells CASSPVGATLETQYF. CDR3 coding DNA: TGTGCCAGCTCACCAGTCGGGGCTACCTTAGAGACCCAGTACTTC.

As concerns this clonotype: A junction boundary mismatches the germline segment, possibly from a read error. This chain connects TRBV3-1 to TRBJ1-1; possible D gene TRBD1, 6 bases. This CDR3 is 12 amino acids long. Looked up from germline, CDR1 is LGHDT and CDR2 is YNNKEL (reference sequence). The CDR3 region is CASTQGGAEAFF. For the CDR3, the DNA is TGTGCCAGCACCCAAGGGGGGGCTGAAGCTTTCTTT.

This clonotype was found a few times. J is TRBJ1-4 and V is TRBV19; 10 bases are a match to TRBD1. J gave up 8 bases and V 4 bases, and 7 bases lay outside the gene matches. CDR1 LNHDA and CDR2 SQIVND come from the germline V gene (reference sequence). The CDR3 is made up of 15 amino acids. CDR3 nucleotide sequence: TGTGCCAGTAGTAGGTCCGGGACAGGGGTCGAAAAACTGTTTTTT. Protein product: CASSRSGTGVEKLFF.

In its sample, this clonotype was seen many times. This chain joins TRBV5-1 and TRBJ2-5, with TRBD1 identical over 9 bases. V lost 4 bases, J lost 5 bases, and 9 bases stayed unmatched. Germline CDR1 is SGHRS and CDR2 is YFSETQ. CDR3 length: 15 residues. The CDR3 reads CASSTGTGKGETQYF. The CDR3 region has the DNA TGCGCCAGCAGCACGGGGACAGGGAAGGGGGAGACCCAGTACTTC.

This clonotype was counted at least ten times. This sequence joins TRBV3-1 and TRBJ1-2, with a weak D call TRBD1 (6 bases). This CDR3 has 13 amino acids. V was clipped by 0 bases and J by 6 bases, with 8 bases between them. Germline V lookup: CDR1 LGHDT, CDR2 YNNKEL (reference sequence). CDR3 sequence (DNA): TGTGCCAGCAGCCAAGATTCAGGGGATGGCTACACCTTC. Translating gives CASSQDSGDGYTF.

The chain couples TRBV20-1 to TRBJ2-1; TRBD2 agrees at 10 bases. Germline values: CDR1 DFQATT, CDR2 SNEGSKA (reference sequence). J gave up 0 bases and V 3 bases, and 5 bases lay outside the gene matches. The CDR3 consists of 16 residues. The CDR3 coding sequence is TGCAGTGCTAGGGGAGCGGGAGGGTTCTCCTACAATGAGCAGTTCTTC. Amino acid sequence: CSARGAGGFSYNEQFF.

For this clonotype: A much larger clonotype is one base distant, so this may be a read error. This sequence joins TRBV30 and TRBJ1-1; D remains unclear. Trimming removed 5 bases from V and 11 bases from J, with 12 bases in between. The CDR3 has 10 amino acids. Germline V gene data show CDR1 as GTSNPN and CDR2 as SVGIG (reference sequence). The CDR3 DNA reads as TGTGCCTGGTCAGAAGTAGGGGCTTTCTTT. Translating it yields CAWSEVGAFF.